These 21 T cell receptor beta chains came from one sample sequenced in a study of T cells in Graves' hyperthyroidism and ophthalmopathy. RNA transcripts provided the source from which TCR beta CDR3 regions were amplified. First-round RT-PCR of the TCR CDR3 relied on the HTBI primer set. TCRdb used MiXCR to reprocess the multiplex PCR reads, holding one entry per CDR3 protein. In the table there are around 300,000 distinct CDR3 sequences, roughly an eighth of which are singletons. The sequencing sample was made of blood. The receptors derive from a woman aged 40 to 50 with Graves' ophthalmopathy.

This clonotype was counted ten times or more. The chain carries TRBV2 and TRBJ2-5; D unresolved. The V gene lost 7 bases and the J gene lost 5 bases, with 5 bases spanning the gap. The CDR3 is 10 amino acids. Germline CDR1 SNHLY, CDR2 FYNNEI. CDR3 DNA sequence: TGTGCCAGCACATTCGAGACCCAGTACTTC. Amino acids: CASTFETQYF.

The CDR3 is CSAARRADEQFF. CDR3 DNA sequence: TGCAGTGCTGCCCGGCGAGCGGATGAGCAGTTCTTC. The gene calls are TRBV20-1 and TRBJ2-1, with D perhaps matching TRBD2 (5 bases). The length of the CDR3 is 12 residues. CDR1 and CDR2 from the germline V gene are DFQATT and SNEGSKA (reference sequence). V was clipped by 5 bases and J by 8 bases, with 13 bases between them.

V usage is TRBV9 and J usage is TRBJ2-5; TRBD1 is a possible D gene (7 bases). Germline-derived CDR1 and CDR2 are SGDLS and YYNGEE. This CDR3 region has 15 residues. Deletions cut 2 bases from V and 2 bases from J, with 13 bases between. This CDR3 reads CASSVAGQTQETQYF. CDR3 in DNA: TGTGCCAGCAGCGTCGCGGGACAGACTCAAGAGACCCAGTACTTC.

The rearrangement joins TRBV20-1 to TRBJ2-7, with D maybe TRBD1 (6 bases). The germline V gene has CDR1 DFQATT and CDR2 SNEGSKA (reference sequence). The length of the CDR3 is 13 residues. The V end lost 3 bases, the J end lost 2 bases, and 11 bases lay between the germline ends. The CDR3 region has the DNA TGCAGTGCTAGCGCACCAGGGGCCTACGAGCAGTACTTC. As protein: CSASAPGAYEQYF.

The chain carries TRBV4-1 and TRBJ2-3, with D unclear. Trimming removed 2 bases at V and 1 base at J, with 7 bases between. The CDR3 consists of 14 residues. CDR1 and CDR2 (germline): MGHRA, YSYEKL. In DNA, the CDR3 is TGCGCCAGCAGCCAATATTCTGGCACAGATACGCAGTATTTT. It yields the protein CASSQYSGTDTQYF.

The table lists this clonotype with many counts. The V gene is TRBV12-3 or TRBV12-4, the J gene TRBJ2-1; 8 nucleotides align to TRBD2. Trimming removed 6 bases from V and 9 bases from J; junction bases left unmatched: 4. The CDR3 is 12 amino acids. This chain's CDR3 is CASRPTSGEQFF. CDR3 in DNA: TGTGCCAGCAGGCCTACTAGCGGTGAGCAGTTCTTC.

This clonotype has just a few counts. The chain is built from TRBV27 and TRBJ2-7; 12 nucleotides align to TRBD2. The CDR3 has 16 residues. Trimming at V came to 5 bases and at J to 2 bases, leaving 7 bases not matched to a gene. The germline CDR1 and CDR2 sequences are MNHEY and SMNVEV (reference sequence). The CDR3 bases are TGTGCCAGCAGTCCCTCCGGACTAGCGGGGACCTACGAGCAGTACTTC. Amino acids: CASSPSGLAGTYEQYF.

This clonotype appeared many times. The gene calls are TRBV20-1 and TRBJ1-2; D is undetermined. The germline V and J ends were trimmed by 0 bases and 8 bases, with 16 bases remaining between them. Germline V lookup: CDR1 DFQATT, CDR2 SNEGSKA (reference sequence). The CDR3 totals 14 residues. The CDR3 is CSARDRWAGGGYTF. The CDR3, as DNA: TGCAGTGCTAGAGATCGATGGGCAGGAGGCGGCTACACCTTC.

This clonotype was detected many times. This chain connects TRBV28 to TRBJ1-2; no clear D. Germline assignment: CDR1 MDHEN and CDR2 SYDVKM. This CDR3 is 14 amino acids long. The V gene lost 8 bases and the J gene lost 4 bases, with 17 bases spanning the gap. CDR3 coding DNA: TGTGCCAGCGGAAACTTCGACTCGGCCTATGGCTACACCTTC. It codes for CASGNFDSAYGYTF.

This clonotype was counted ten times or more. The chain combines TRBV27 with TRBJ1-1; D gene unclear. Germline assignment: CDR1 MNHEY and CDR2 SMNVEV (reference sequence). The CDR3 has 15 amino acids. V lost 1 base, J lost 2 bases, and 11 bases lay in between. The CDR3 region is CASSLFAGSNTEAFF. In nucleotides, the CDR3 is TGTGCCAGCAGTTTATTTGCTGGGTCTAACACTGAAGCTTTCTTT.

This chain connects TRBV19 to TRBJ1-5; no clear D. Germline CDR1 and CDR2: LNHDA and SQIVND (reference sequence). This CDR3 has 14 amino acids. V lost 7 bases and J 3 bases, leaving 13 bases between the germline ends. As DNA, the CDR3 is TGTGCCAGTATTTTGTTTGGGGTCAATCAGCCCCAGCATTTT. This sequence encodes CASILFGVNQPQHF.

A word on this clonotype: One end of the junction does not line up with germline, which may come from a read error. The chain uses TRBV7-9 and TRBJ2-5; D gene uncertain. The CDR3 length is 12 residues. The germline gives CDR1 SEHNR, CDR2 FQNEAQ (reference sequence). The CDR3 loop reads CASSLVGEAQYF. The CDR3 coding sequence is TGTGCCAGCAGCTTAGTTGGAGAGGCCCAGTACTTC.

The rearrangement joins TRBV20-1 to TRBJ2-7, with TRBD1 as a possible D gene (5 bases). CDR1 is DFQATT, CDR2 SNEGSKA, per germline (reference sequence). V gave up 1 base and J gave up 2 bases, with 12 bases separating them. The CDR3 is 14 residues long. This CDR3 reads CSARVSRATYEQYF. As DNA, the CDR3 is TGCAGTGCTAGAGTTTCCAGGGCCACCTACGAGCAGTACTTC.

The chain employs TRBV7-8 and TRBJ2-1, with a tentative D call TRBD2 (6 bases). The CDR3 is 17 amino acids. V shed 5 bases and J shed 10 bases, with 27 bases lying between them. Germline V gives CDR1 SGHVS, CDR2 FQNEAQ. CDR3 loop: CASSGIQGSRGREEQFF. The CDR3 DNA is TGTGCCAGCAGCGGTATTCAGGGTAGTAGGGGCCGGGAGGAGCAGTTCTTC. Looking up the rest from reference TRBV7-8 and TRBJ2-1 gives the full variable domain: GAGVSQSPRYKVAKRGQDVALRCDPISGHVSLFWYQQALGQGPEFLTYFQNEAQLDKSGLPSDRFFAERPEGSVSTLKIQRTQQEDSAVYLCASSGIQGSRGREEQFFGPGTRLTVL.

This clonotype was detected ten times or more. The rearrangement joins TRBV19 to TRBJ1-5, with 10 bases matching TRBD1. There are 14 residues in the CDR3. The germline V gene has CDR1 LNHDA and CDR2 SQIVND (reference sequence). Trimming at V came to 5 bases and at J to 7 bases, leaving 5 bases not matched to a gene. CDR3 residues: CASSLRDRGQPQHF. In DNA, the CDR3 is TGTGCCAGTAGTCTACGGGACAGGGGACAGCCCCAGCATTTT.

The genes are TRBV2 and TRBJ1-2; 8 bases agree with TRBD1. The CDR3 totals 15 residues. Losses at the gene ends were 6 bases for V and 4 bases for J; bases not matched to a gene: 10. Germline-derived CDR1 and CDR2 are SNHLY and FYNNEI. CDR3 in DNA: TGTGCCAGCAGGGGGATCAGGACAGGGAGCTATGGCTACACCTTC. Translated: CASRGIRTGSYGYTF. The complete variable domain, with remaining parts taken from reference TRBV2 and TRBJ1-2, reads EPEVTQTPSHQVTQMGQEVILRCVPISNHLYFYWYRQILGQKVEFLVSFYNNEISEKSEIFDDQFSVERPDGSNFTLKIRSTKLEDSAMYFCASRGIRTGSYGYTFGSGTRLTVV.

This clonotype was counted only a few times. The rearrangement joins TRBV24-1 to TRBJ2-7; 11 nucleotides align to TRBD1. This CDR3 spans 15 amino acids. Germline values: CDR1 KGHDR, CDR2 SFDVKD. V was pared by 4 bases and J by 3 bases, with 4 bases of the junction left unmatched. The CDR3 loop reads CATSDPGTGGYEQYF. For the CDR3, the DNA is TGTGCCACCAGTGACCCCGGGACAGGGGGCTACGAGCAGTACTTC.

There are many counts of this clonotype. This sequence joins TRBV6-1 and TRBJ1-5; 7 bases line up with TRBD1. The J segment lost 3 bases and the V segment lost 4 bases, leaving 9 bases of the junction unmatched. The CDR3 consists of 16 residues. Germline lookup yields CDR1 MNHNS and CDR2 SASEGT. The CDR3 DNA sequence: TGTGCCAGCAGTGGTCCCGGGACAGAAGACAATCAGCCCCAGCATTTT. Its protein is CASSGPGTEDNQPQHF.

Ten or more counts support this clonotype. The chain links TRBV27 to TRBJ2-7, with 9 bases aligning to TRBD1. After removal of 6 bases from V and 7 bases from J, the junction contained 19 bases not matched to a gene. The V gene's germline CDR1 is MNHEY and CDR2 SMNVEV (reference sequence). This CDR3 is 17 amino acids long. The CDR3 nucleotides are TGTGCCAGCAGGGGGGGGGGGACAGGGAAAGGGATGATGGAGCAGTACTTC. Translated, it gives CASRGGGTGKGMMEQYF.

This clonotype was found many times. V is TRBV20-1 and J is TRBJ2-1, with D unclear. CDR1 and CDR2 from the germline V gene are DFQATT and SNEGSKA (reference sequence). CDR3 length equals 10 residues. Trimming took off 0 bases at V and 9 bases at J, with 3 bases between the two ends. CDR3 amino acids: CSAREGEQFF. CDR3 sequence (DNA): TGCAGTGCTAGAGAAGGTGAGCAGTTCTTC.

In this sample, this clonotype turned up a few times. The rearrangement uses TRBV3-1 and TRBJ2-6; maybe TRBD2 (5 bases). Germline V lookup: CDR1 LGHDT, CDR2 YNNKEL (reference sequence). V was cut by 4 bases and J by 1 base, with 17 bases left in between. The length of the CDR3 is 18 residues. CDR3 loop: CASSPMRVGESGANVLTF. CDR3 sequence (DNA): TGTGCCAGCAGCCCAATGCGGGTTGGGGAGTCTGGGGCCAACGTCCTGACTTTC. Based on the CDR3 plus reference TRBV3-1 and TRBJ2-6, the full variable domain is DTAVSQTPKYLVTQMGNDKSIKCEQNLGHDTMYWYKQDSKKFLKIMFSYNNKELIINETVPNRFSPKSPDKAHLNLHINSLELGDSAVYFCASSPMRVGESGANVLTFGAGSRLTVL.